This T cell receptor beta chain was captured in a study of T cell responses to AZD1222 COVID-19 vaccine. Using immunoSEQ multiplex PCR, the repertoire was profiled, and TCRdb retains in-frame clones only, with some absent. Of approximately 150,000 clones listed, approximately 91% are singletons. Comment on this clone: Its antigen is undetermined.

Broader study findings: Vaccination with two AZD1222 doses was followed by a rise in Spike-specific TCR breadth and depth. Regions 160-218 and 743-854 dominated among vaccine-associated CD4 TCRs spanning spike. Reports say nearly half of spike-specific TCRs go after unmutated variant regions. Clonal diversity may have been underestimated in mostly white British donors.

The CDR3 sequence is 14 residues long. Per germline, CDR1 SNHLY and CDR2 FYNNEI. Trimming took 4 bases from V and 0 from J, leaving 9 bases between them. The TCR comes from an adult who received the MenACWY meningococcal vaccine as a control. The chain has TRBV2 and TRBJ2-5; D unclear. The sample here was peripheral blood, taken 28 days after the second dose of the MenACWY control vaccine. The CDR3 sequence: CASSVRRNQETQYF. CDR3 nucleotides: TGTGCCAGCAGTGTACGGCGGAACCAAGAGACCCAGTACTTC.